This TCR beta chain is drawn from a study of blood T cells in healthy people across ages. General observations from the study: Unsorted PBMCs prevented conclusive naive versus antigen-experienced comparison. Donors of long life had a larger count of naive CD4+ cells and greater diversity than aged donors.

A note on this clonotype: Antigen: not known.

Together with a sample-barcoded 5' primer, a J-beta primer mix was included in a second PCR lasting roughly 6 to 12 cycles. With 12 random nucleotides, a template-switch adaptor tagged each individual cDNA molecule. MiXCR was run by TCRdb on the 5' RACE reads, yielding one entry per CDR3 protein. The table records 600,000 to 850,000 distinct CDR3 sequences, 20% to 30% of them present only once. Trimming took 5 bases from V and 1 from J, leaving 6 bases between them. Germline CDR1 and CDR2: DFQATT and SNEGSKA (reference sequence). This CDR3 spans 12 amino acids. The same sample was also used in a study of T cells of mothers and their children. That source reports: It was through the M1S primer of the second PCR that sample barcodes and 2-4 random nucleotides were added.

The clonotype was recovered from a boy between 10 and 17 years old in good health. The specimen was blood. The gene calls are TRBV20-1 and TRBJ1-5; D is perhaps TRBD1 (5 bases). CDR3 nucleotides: TGCAGTGCTGGGGACAGCAATCAGCCCCAGCATTTT. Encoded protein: CSAGDSNQPQHF.